A selection of T cell receptor beta chains follows, all from one sample in a study of spatial heterogeneity in lung cancer. TCRdb reprocessed the 5' RACE reads via MiXCR and lists one record per CDR3 protein. Of roughly 120,000 distinct CDR3 sequences detected, 10% to 15% appear once; the ten largest clones hold over 15%. The sequenced sample was PBMCs, obtained at follow-up. These receptors were obtained from a male donor with early-stage non-small cell lung cancer. The CDR3 runs from the conserved cysteine through the conserved F or W. D genes are given only for firm matches. Some rows have no size entry. The others give once, few or many, or a class for an expanded clone.

>TRBD1|-|TRBJ2-7|TRBV19
CASSPGQGDYEQYF
TGTGCCAGTAGCCCGGGACAGGGAGACTACGAGCAGTACTTC
>TRBD1|few|TRBJ2-7|TRBV2
CASSVDRGTYEQYF
TGTGCCAGCAGTGTCGACAGGGGGACCTACGAGCAGTACTTC
>-|-|TRBJ1-1|TRBV29-1
CSVDHRAVPTEAFF
TGCAGCGTTGATCACAGGGCGGTCCCCACTGAAGCTTTCTTT
>TRBD1|many|TRBJ1-2|TRBV5-6
CASNFQGAGGYTF
TGTGCCAGCAACTTTCAGGGGGCCGGTGGCTACACCTTC
>-|few|TRBJ2-7|TRBV25-1
CASSERVGEQYF
TGTGCCAGCAGTGAAAGGGTCGGCGAGCAGTACTTC
>-|-|TRBJ2-6|TRBV5-1
CASRKGLGANVLTF
TGCGCCAGCAGGAAGGGTCTCGGGGCCAACGTCCTGACTTTC
>-|-|TRBJ1-5|TRBV23-1
CASNTALRGGNQPQHF
TGCGCCAGCAATACCGCCCTCAGGGGAGGCAATCAGCCCCAGCATTTT
>-|many|TRBJ2-2|TRBV2
CASTQRASNTGELFF
TGTGCCAGCACCCAGCGGGCCTCAAACACCGGGGAGCTGTTTTTT
>TRBD1|many|TRBJ2-5|TRBV20-1
CSATRQGETQYF
TGCAGTGCTACCCGACAGGGGGAGACCCAGTACTTC
>TRBD2|few|TRBJ2-1|TRBV6-2/TRBV6-3
CASSYSRISRGGHNEQFF
TGTGCCAGCAGTTACTCCCGAATTAGTCGGGGGGGCCATAATGAGCAGTTCTTC
>-|few|TRBJ1-6|TRBV6-2/TRBV6-3
CASTGRDSPLHF
TGTGCCAGCACGGGCAGGGATTCACCCCTCCACTTT
>-|-|TRBJ2-2|TRBV24-1
CATEKNTGELFF
TGTGCCACCGAGAAGAACACCGGGGAGCTGTTTTTT
>TRBD1|many|TRBJ1-2|TRBV28
CASRVGQGPYGYTF
TGTGCCAGCAGGGTGGGACAGGGGCCCTATGGCTACACCTTC
>TRBD1|few|TRBJ1-5|TRBV10-3
CAISTSPGGKGNQPQHF
TGTGCCATCAGCACCTCCCCAGGGGGCAAGGGCAATCAGCCCCAGCATTTT
>TRBD1|many|TRBJ2-7|TRBV28
CASSSPGQGAGYEQYF
TGTGCCAGCAGTTCACCCGGGCAGGGGGCCGGATACGAGCAGTACTTC
>TRBD1|-|TRBJ1-6|TRBV11-1
CASSLTGGDNSPLHF
TGTGCCAGCAGCCTCACAGGGGGCGATAATTCACCCCTCCACTTT
>TRBD1|few|TRBJ1-4|TRBV4-1
CASSQDRGREKLFF
TGCGCCAGCAGCCAAGACAGGGGGCGTGAAAAACTGTTTTTT
>-|many|TRBJ1-2|TRBV9
CASSLTTGAANYGYTF
TGTGCCAGCAGCCTAACGACAGGAGCTGCTAACTATGGCTACACCTTC
>TRBD2|-|TRBJ2-1|TRBV12-3/TRBV12-4
CASSPLTSGGAREQFF
TGTGCCAGCAGTCCACTAACTAGCGGGGGGGCAAGAGAGCAGTTCTTC
>-|many|TRBJ1-5|TRBV29-1
CSVEEQTNQPQHF
TGCAGCGTTGAGGAACAAACCAATCAGCCCCAGCATTTT
>TRBD1|-|TRBJ1-4|TRBV27
CASSSQGDTIGEKLFF
TGTGCCAGCAGTTCACAGGGGGATACAATAGGTGAAAAACTGTTTTTT
>TRBD1|-|TRBJ1-2|TRBV6-2/TRBV6-3
CASSLSDRVGYGYTF
TGTGCCAGCAGTCTTTCGGACAGGGTCGGCTATGGCTACACCTTC
>-|-|TRBJ2-5|TRBV28
CASSYFKETQYF
TGTGCCAGCAGTTATTTCAAGGAGACCCAGTACTTC
>TRBD2|many|TRBJ2-1|TRBV7-2
CASSQIAGGSYNEQFF
TGTGCCAGCAGCCAAATAGCGGGGGGATCCTACAATGAGCAGTTCTTC
>-|many|TRBJ2-4|TRBV28
CASSSGGVKNIQYF
TGTGCCAGCAGTAGCGGAGGAGTCAAAAACATTCAGTACTTC
>-|-|TRBJ1-2|TRBV7-8
CASSPAGFWGYTF
TGTGCCAGCAGCCCGGCGGGGTTCTGGGGCTACACCTTC
>TRBD1|few|TRBJ2-7|TRBV6-1
CASSETPGQGPREQYF
TGTGCCAGCAGTGAAACCCCGGGACAGGGGCCTAGGGAGCAGTACTTC
>-|few|TRBJ2-1|TRBV10-3
CAISGTSNEQFF
TGTGCCATCAGTGGGACCTCGAATGAGCAGTTCTTC
>TRBD2|few|TRBJ2-7|TRBV28
CASSSSGGPGLEQYF
TGTGCCAGCAGTTCCAGCGGGGGCCCCGGGTTGGAGCAGTACTTC
>-|many|TRBJ2-5|TRBV7-7
CASSLADLRSETQYF
TGTGCTAGCAGCTTAGCGGACCTCCGGTCGGAGACCCAGTACTTC
>TRBD1|few|TRBJ1-2|TRBV20-1
CSAMTGVGYTF
TGCAGTGCCATGACAGGGGTTGGCTACACCTTC
>-|few|TRBJ1-2|TRBV9
CASSAPWGDGGYTF
TGTGCCAGCAGCGCCCCCTGGGGGGATGGCGGCTACACCTTC
>TRBD1|many|TRBJ1-5|TRBV2
CASAGTGTLSNQPQHF
TGTGCCAGCGCCGGGACAGGGACCTTAAGCAATCAGCCCCAGCATTTT
>TRBD1|-|TRBJ1-1|TRBV28
CASSQGSTEAFF
TGTGCCAGCTCACAGGGGAGCACTGAAGCTTTCTTT
>TRBD1|few|TRBJ1-1|TRBV7-9
CASSTDRVGTEAFF
TGTGCCAGCAGCACCGACAGGGTAGGAACTGAAGCTTTCTTT
>-|many|TRBJ2-1|TRBV12-3/TRBV12-4
CASTFRGGPESEQFF
TGTGCCAGCACTTTTAGGGGGGGCCCCGAAAGTGAGCAGTTCTTC
>TRBD2|many|TRBJ2-5|TRBV20-1
CSARDLAGEGKTQYF
TGCAGTGCTAGAGATCTAGCGGGGGAGGGAAAGACCCAGTACTTC
>TRBD2|-|TRBJ2-1|TRBV20-1
CSAGVAGGQNEQFF
TGCAGTGCCGGGGTAGCGGGGGGCCAAAATGAGCAGTTCTTC
>-|-|TRBJ1-2|TRBV18
CASSPSQGADGYTF
TGTGCCAGCTCACCCTCACAGGGTGCTGATGGCTACACCTTC
>-|few|TRBJ2-3|TRBV28
CASSPPDIYTQYF
TGTGCCAGCAGTCCCCCGGACATTTATACGCAGTATTTT
>-|-|TRBJ2-7|TRBV3-1
CASSQSDFNGEQYF
TGTGCCAGCAGCCAAAGCGACTTTAATGGGGAGCAGTACTTC
>TRBD1|-|TRBJ1-1|TRBV24-1
CATRAPGGREGNTEAFF
TGTGCCACCAGGGCCCCAGGGGGTAGGGAAGGGAACACTGAAGCTTTCTTT
>TRBD2|-|TRBJ2-5|TRBV20-1
CSARGGLAGGQETQYF
TGCAGTGCTAGAGGAGGGTTAGCGGGGGGTCAAGAGACCCAGTACTTC
>-|few|TRBJ1-6|TRBV9
CASSATVGRDSPLHF
TGTGCCAGCAGCGCCACTGTTGGGAGGGATTCACCCCTCCACTTT
>-|few|TRBJ2-3|TRBV19
CASSIDPSGSTDTQYF
TGTGCCAGTAGTATAGATCCCTCCGGGAGCACAGATACGCAGTATTTT
>TRBD1|-|TRBJ1-6|TRBV20-1
CSARDVGQGNNSPLHF
TGCAGTGCTAGAGATGTTGGACAGGGAAATAATTCACCCCTCCACTTT
>-|-|TRBJ2-5|TRBV5-4
CASSLAGTQETQYF
TGTGCCAGCAGCTTGGCCGGTACTCAAGAGACCCAGTACTTC
>-|many|TRBJ1-6|TRBV27
CASSLRPASSYNSPLHF
TGTGCCAGCAGTTTACGTCCGGCGAGCTCCTATAATTCACCCCTCCACTTT